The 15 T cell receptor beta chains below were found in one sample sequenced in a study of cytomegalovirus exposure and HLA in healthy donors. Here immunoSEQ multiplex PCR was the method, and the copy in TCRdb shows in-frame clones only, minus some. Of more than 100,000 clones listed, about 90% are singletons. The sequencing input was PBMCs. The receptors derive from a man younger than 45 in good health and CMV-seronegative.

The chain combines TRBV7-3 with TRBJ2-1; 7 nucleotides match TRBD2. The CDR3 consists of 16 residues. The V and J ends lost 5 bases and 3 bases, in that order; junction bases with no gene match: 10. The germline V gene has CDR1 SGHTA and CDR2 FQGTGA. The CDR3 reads CASSPGSAGVYNEQFF. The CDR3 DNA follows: TGTGCCAGCAGCCCTGGGTCCGCGGGGGTCTACAATGAGCAGTTCTTC.

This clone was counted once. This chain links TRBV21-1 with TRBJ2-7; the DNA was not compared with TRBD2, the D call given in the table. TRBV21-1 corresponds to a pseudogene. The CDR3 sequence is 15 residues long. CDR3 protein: CASSKRETVDYEQYF. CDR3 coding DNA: TGTGCCAGCAGCAAACGGGAAACAGTAGACTACGAGCAGTACTTC.

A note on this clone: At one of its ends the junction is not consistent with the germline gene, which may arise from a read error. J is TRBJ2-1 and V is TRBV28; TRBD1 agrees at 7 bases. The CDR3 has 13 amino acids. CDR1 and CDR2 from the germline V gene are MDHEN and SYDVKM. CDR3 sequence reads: CASGRTGYYEQFF. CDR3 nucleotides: TGTGCCAGCGGAAGGACAGGCTACTATGAGCAGTTCTTC.

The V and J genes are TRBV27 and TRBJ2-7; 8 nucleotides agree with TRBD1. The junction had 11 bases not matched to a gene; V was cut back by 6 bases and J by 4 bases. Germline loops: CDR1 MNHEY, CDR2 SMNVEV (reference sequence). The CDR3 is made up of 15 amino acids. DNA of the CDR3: TGTGCCAGCAGCCTCACAGGGGGGCCGTCGTACGAGCAGTACTTC. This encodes CASSLTGGPSYEQYF.

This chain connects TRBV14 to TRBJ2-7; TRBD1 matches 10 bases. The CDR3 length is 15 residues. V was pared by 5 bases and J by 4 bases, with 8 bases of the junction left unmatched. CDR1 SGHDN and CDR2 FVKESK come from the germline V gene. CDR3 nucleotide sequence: TGTGCCAGCAGCTCGCCGGGACAGGGGCAGTACGAGCAGTACTTC. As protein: CASSSPGQGQYEQYF.

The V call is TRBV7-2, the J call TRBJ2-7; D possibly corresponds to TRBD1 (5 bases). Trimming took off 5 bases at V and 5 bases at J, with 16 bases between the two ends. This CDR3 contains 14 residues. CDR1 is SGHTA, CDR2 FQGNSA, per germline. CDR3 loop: CASSPGRDMNEQYF. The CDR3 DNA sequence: TGTGCCAGCAGCCCGGGCAGGGATATGAACGAGCAGTACTTC.

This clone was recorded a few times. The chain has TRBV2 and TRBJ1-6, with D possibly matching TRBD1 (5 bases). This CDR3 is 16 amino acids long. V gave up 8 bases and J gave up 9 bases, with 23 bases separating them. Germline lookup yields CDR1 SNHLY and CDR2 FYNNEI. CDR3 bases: TGTGCCAGCGGGGGGGAGGCCTCGCGTTGGGGTTCACCCCTCCACTTT. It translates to CASGGEASRWGSPLHF.

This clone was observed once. Here the CDR3 reads CASSQLGGTGSGNTIYF. The CDR3 DNA follows: TGTGCCAGCAGCCAATTGGGCGGGACAGGCTCTGGAAACACCATATATTTT. The chain employs TRBV14 and TRBJ1-3, with 8 nucleotides matching TRBD1. The CDR3 length is 17 residues. Trimming removed 2 bases from V and 0 bases from J; junction bases left unmatched: 6. Germline lookup yields CDR1 SGHDN and CDR2 FVKESK.

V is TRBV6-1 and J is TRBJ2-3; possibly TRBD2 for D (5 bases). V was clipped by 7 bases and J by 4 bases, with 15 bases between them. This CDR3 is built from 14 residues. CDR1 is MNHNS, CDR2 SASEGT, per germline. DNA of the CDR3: TGTGCCAGCACTCCCCTAGTGGGAGCAGATACGCAGTATTTT. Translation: CASTPLVGADTQYF.

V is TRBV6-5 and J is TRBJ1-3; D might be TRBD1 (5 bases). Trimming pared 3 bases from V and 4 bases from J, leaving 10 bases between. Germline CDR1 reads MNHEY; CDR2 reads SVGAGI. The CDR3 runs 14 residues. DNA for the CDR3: TGTGCCAGCAGTTATGACAGAAAAGGAAACACCATATATTTT. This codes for CASSYDRKGNTIYF.

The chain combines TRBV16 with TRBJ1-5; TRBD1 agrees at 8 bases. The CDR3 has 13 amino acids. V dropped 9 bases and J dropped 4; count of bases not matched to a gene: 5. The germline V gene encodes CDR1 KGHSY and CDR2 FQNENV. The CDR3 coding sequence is TGTGCCAGTTTAACAGGGGGTAATCAGCCCCAGCATTTT. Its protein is CASLTGGNQPQHF.

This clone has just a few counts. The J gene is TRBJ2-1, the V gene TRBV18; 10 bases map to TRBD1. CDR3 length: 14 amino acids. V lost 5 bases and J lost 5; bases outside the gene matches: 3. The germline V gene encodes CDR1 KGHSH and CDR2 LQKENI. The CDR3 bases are TGTGCCAGCTCAGGGACAGGGGTGGACAATGAGCAGTTCTTC. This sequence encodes CASSGTGVDNEQFF.

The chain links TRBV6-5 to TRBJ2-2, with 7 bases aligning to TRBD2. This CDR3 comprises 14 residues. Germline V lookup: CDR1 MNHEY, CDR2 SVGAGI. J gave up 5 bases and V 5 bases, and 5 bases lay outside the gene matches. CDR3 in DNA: TGTGCCAGCAGTCGGGGGGTTGGTACCGGGGAGCTGTTTTTT. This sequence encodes CASSRGVGTGELFF.

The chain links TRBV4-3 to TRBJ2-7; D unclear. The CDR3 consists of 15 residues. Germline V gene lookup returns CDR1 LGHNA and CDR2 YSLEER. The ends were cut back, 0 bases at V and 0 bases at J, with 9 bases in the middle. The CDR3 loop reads CASSQDGSASYEQYF. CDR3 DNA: TGCGCCAGCAGCCAAGATGGAAGCGCCTCCTACGAGCAGTACTTC.

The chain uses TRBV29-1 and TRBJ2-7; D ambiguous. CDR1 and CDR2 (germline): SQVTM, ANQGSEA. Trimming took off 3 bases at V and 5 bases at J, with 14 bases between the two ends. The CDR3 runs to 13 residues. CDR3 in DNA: TGCAGCGTTGAGGGCCAGATGGGCGACGAGCAGTACTTC. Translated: CSVEGQMGDEQYF.